Below, 31 T cell receptor beta chains from the same sample are listed, as sequenced in a study of shared clonotypes between healthy human individuals. Sequencing was performed with immunoSEQ multiplex PCR; in TCRdb, only in-frame clones are kept and a portion is missing. Here the sample spans approximately 2.1 million clones, about 92% being singletons. Sequencing was carried out using naive CD4+ T cells from PBMCs. Subset noted: CD45RA+ positively selected. These receptors came from a man between 18 and 35 years old in good health. Some clones in this sample may be carry-over from other donors' samples.

The CDR3 DNA reads as TGTGCCAGCAGCTTCTCGGGCAACTCTGGGGCCAACGTCCTGACTTTC. This encodes CASSFSGNSGANVLTF. The V gene is TRBV7-2, the J gene TRBJ2-6; D call uncertain. Germline loops: CDR1 SGHTA, CDR2 FQGNSA. This CDR3 contains 16 residues. With 3 bases removed from V and 0 bases from J, the gap between germline ends came to 9 bases.

Only a few counts were recorded for this clone. V usage is TRBV7-6 and J usage is TRBJ1-5; the D gene is possibly TRBD1 (5 bases). Germline loops: CDR1 SGHVS, CDR2 FNYEAQ. The germline V and J ends were trimmed by 4 bases and 4 bases, with 11 bases remaining between them. CDR3 length equals 14 residues. Here the CDR3 reads CASSSGRQNQPQHF. The CDR3 DNA sequence: TGTGCCAGCAGCTCGGGACGGCAAAATCAGCCCCAGCATTTT.

This chain joins TRBV25-1 and TRBJ1-1; TRBD1 matches at 7 bases. Germline-derived CDR1 and CDR2 are MGHDK and SYGVNS. With V trimmed by 4 bases and J by 5 bases, 10 bases remained unmatched. The CDR3 covers 15 residues. The CDR3 reads CASSVTRTGKTEAFF. CDR3 nucleotides: TGTGCCAGCAGTGTAACTAGGACAGGAAAGACTGAAGCTTTCTTT.

The chain couples TRBV7-9 to TRBJ1-1, with 9 bases lining up with TRBD1. This CDR3 has 16 residues. Looked up from germline, CDR1 is SEHNR and CDR2 is FQNEAQ (reference sequence). The trim removed 1 base at V and 5 bases at J, leaving 8 bases unmatched. CDR3 residues: CASSLGQGERKTEAFF. The DNA for the CDR3 is TGTGCCAGCAGCTTAGGACAGGGGGAAAGGAAGACTGAAGCTTTCTTT.

The rearrangement uses TRBV5-4 and TRBJ2-6, with D hard to call. The CDR3 runs to 17 residues. Per the germline V gene, CDR1 is SGHNT and CDR2 is YYREEE (reference sequence). Trimming pared 0 bases from V and 0 bases from J, leaving 10 bases between. This chain's CDR3 is CASSLEALSSGANVLTF. DNA of the CDR3: TGTGCCAGCAGCTTGGAGGCCCTAAGCTCTGGGGCCAACGTCCTGACTTTC.

The V call is TRBV5-8, the J call TRBJ1-1; 9 bases map to TRBD1. This CDR3 comprises 15 residues. Germline lookup yields CDR1 SGHTS and CDR2 YDEGEE. V lost 0 bases, J lost 6 bases, and 6 bases stayed unmatched. DNA of the CDR3: TGTGCCAGCAGCTTGGGACAGGGGGACGGGGCTGAAGCTTTCTTT. Protein product: CASSLGQGDGAEAFF.

The V call is TRBV29-1, the J call TRBJ2-1; possible D gene TRBD1, 5 bases. CDR3 length: 12 residues. The V end lost 7 bases, the J end lost 9 bases, and 16 bases lay between the germline ends. Germline V gene sequence: CDR1 SQVTM, CDR2 ANQGSEA. The CDR3 is CSAQLQGTEQFF. The CDR3 nucleotides are TGCAGCGCTCAGCTCCAGGGTACTGAGCAGTTCTTC.

J is TRBJ2-3 and V is TRBV2; the match to TRBD1 covers 10 bases. Germline V CDR1 and CDR2: SNHLY, FYNNEI. This CDR3 spans 14 amino acids. V lost 7 bases and J lost 8; bases outside the gene matches: 9. CDR3 protein: CASTGQGIWVTQYF. The CDR3 DNA sequence: TGTGCCAGCACGGGACAGGGGATTTGGGTTACGCAGTATTTT.

The J gene is TRBJ2-7, the V gene TRBV5-6; D not resolved. CDR3 length: 14 residues. Germline-derived CDR1 and CDR2 are SGHDT and YYEEEE. V lost 0 bases to trimming and J lost 0 bases, with 7 bases between them. The CDR3 region is CASSLAGFSYEQYF. In DNA form, the CDR3 reads TGTGCCAGCAGCTTGGCCGGATTCTCCTACGAGCAGTACTTC.

The chain is built from TRBV6-1 and TRBJ2-7; 9 bases fit TRBD1. J was trimmed by 2 bases and V by 5 bases; bases with no gene match: 7. The CDR3 spans 15 residues. Germline values: CDR1 MNHNS, CDR2 SASEGT. The CDR3: CASSRIGQGTYEQYF. For the CDR3, the DNA is TGTGCCAGCAGTCGAATCGGACAGGGGACCTACGAGCAGTACTTC.

The chain has TRBV15 and TRBJ2-1; perhaps TRBD2 as D (5 bases). Germline-derived CDR1 and CDR2 are LNHNV and YYDKDF (reference sequence). Trimming left V 1 base short and J 6 bases short, with 10 bases between. CDR3 length: 14 amino acids. The CDR3 loop is CATSRGGQPNEQFF. The CDR3 DNA reads TGTGCCACCAGCAGAGGAGGGCAGCCCAATGAGCAGTTCTTC.

The V and J genes are TRBV4-2 and TRBJ2-2; 15 nucleotides align to TRBD2. CDR1 and CDR2 from the germline V gene are LGHNA and YNFKEQ. CDR3 length: 17 amino acids. The ends lost 1 base at V and 5 bases at J; junction bases unmatched: 2. The CDR3: CASSQGTSGRGTGELFF. The DNA of the CDR3 is TGTGCCAGCAGCCAAGGGACTAGCGGGAGGGGGACCGGGGAGCTGTTTTTT.

The chain couples TRBV29-1 to TRBJ2-6; no firm D call. CDR1 is SQVTM and CDR2 is ANQGSEA in the germline V gene. The V and J ends lost 6 bases and 2 bases respectively, with 8 bases between them. The CDR3 length is 13 residues. CDR3 protein: CSVDATGANVLTF. CDR3 coding DNA: TGCAGCGTGGACGCAACTGGGGCCAACGTCCTGACTTTC.

The V call is TRBV25-1, the J call TRBJ2-1; 10 nucleotides align to TRBD2. The CDR3 runs to 14 residues. Germline V gene data show CDR1 as MGHDK and CDR2 as SYGVNS. V shed 7 bases and J 5 bases; nucleotides not matched to a gene: 5. This chain's CDR3 is CASIGTSENNEQFF. CDR3 bases: TGTGCCAGCATCGGGACTAGCGAGAACAATGAGCAGTTCTTC. Using reference TRBV25-1 and TRBJ2-1 for the parts outside the CDR3, the full variable domain is EADIYQTPRYLVIGTGKKITLECSQTMGHDKMYWYQQDPGMELHLIHYSYGVNSTEKGDLSSESTVSRIRTEHFPLTLESARPSHTSQYLCASIGTSENNEQFFGPGTRLTVL.

This clone was counted once. The chain uses TRBV5-8 and TRBJ2-7; the D is unclear. The V end was cut by 3 bases, the J end by 1 base, with 17 bases between. CDR1 SGHTS and CDR2 YDEGEE come from the germline V gene. This CDR3 region has 16 residues. CDR3 sequence reads: CASSSPRRMFSYEQYF. The CDR3 nucleotides read TGTGCCAGCAGCTCTCCGAGACGGATGTTTTCCTACGAGCAGTACTTC.

The V and J genes are TRBV29-1 and TRBJ2-5; no clear D. The tail of the sequence fits TRBJ2-7 better, so the J call may be wrong. Germline V gives CDR1 SQVTM, CDR2 ANQGSEA. This CDR3 spans 11 amino acids. The DNA of the CDR3 is TGCAGCGTTGTAGCTAACTACGAGCAGTACTTC. Translated: CSVVANYEQYF.

V usage is TRBV4-3 and J usage is TRBJ2-4; 10 bases agree with TRBD2. J gave up 3 bases and V 3 bases, and 11 bases lay outside the gene matches. Germline V gene lookup returns CDR1 LGHNA and CDR2 YSLEER. The CDR3 consists of 18 residues. CDR3 amino acids: CASSQRILAGEGKNIQYF. CDR3 bases: TGCGCCAGCAGCCAGAGGATCCTAGCGGGAGAAGGCAAAAACATTCAGTACTTC.

The chain has TRBV18 and TRBJ1-3; 8 bases agree with TRBD1. The CDR3 consists of 16 residues. Germline CDR1 reads KGHSH; CDR2 reads LQKENI. After removal of 6 bases from V and 0 bases from J, the junction contained 7 bases not matched to a gene. Here the CDR3 reads CASSVGQGTSGNTIYF. CDR3 sequence (DNA): TGTGCCAGCTCCGTCGGACAGGGTACCTCTGGAAACACCATATATTTT.

The rearrangement uses TRBV9 and TRBJ2-7; 11 bases are shared with TRBD1. CDR1 is SGDLS, CDR2 YYNGEE, per germline. This CDR3 region has 17 residues. Trimming took 3 bases from V and 5 from J; bases not matched to a gene: 13. CDR3 in DNA: TGTGCCAGCAGCGCCCAACCCGGGACAGGGGGGATCAACGAGCAGTACTTC. Protein product: CASSAQPGTGGINEQYF.

This chain connects TRBV27 to TRBJ2-1, with D possibly being TRBD2 (6 bases). In germline, CDR1 is MNHEY, CDR2 SMNVEV (reference sequence). Deletions cut 5 bases from V and 4 bases from J, with 15 bases between. The CDR3 contains 15 residues. This chain's CDR3 is CASSPVEGRYNEQFF. The DNA for the CDR3 is TGTGCCAGCAGTCCCGTAGAGGGGAGGTACAATGAGCAGTTCTTC.

J is TRBJ1-2 and V is TRBV6-1; the D gene is possibly TRBD1 (6 bases). V dropped 0 bases and J dropped 3 bases, with 11 bases sitting between them. This CDR3 has 15 amino acids. The germline V gene encodes CDR1 MNHNS and CDR2 SASEGT. Written as DNA, the CDR3 is TGTGCCAGCAGTGAAGCGTCGGCAGGGGACTATGGCTACACCTTC. This codes for CASSEASAGDYGYTF.

The count of this clone is one. V usage is TRBV7-2 and J usage is TRBJ2-1, with TRBD2 matching 7 bases. The length of the CDR3 is 14 residues. The J segment lost 8 bases and the V segment lost 3 bases, leaving 7 bases of the junction unmatched. Germline assignment: CDR1 SGHTA and CDR2 FQGNSA. The CDR3 DNA reads as TGTGCCAGCAGCTTGGGAGGGAGGAGGGATGAGCAGTTCTTC. It translates to CASSLGGRRDEQFF.

The chain uses TRBV7-2 and TRBJ2-2; possible D gene TRBD2, 6 bases. Between the trimmed V and J ends, which lost 3 bases and 3 bases, there was a span of 11 bases. This CDR3 region has 15 residues. Germline assignment: CDR1 SGHTA and CDR2 FQGNSA. CDR3 sequence: CASSLWPSDTGELFF. DNA for the CDR3: TGTGCCAGCAGCTTGTGGCCTAGCGACACCGGGGAGCTGTTTTTT.

The chain combines TRBV28 with TRBJ2-7, with 7 bases lining up with TRBD1. Germline lookup yields CDR1 MDHEN and CDR2 SYDVKM. This CDR3 has 15 residues. V gave up 3 bases and J gave up 2 bases; unmatched junction bases: 7. In DNA, the CDR3 is TGTGCCAGCAGTTTCCCCGGGACAGTAACCTACGAGCAGTACTTC. It yields the protein CASSFPGTVTYEQYF.

The V call is TRBV10-3, the J call TRBJ2-5; 12 bases match TRBD2. Per germline, CDR1 ENHRY and CDR2 SYGVKD. V dropped 5 bases and J dropped 5; count of bases not matched to a gene: 6. This CDR3 spans 15 amino acids. The CDR3 DNA is TGTGCCATCAGTTACGGACTAGCGGGAATTGAGACCCAGTACTTC. It yields the protein CAISYGLAGIETQYF.

The chain joins TRBV28 to TRBJ2-1; TRBD2 agrees at 7 bases. Trimming at V came to 5 bases and at J to 6 bases, leaving 16 bases not matched to a gene. CDR3 length equals 17 residues. Germline V CDR1 and CDR2: MDHEN, SYDVKM. The CDR3 loop reads CASSPRLGRAGSNEQFF. The CDR3 DNA sequence: TGTGCCAGCAGTCCTCGGCTAGGGAGGGCCGGGTCCAATGAGCAGTTCTTC.

This clone has only one observation. The same CDR3 can be traced to other DNA sequences in this sample. The chain combines TRBV5-1 with TRBJ2-2; D unclear. V was cut by 3 bases and J by 0 bases, with 6 bases left in between. The CDR3 spans 14 residues. Germline V gene lookup returns CDR1 SGHRS and CDR2 YFSETQ. The chain's CDR3 is CASSSQANTGELFF. The CDR3, as DNA: TGCGCCAGCAGCTCACAAGCGAACACCGGGGAGCTGTTTTTT.

A word on this clone: Distinct nucleotide sequences in the sample also encode this CDR3. The rearrangement joins TRBV28 to TRBJ2-7; D gene unclear. V dropped 1 base and J dropped 2 bases, with 3 bases sitting between them. CDR3 length: 12 residues. Germline V lookup: CDR1 MDHEN, CDR2 SYDVKM. For the CDR3, the DNA is TGTGCCAGCAGTTTATCAACCTACGAGCAGTACTTC. Residues: CASSLSTYEQYF.

V and J are TRBV28 and TRBJ1-3; D is uncertain. The CDR3 sequence is 15 residues long. The germline gives CDR1 MDHEN, CDR2 SYDVKM. Trimming shortened V by 3 bases and J by 4 bases, and 13 bases separated the two germline ends. The chain's CDR3 is CASSLSFNRGNTIYF. The CDR3 bases are TGTGCCAGCAGTTTGAGTTTCAATCGGGGAAACACCATATATTTT.

This chain connects TRBV11-2 to TRBJ1-2; D is uncertain. Germline-derived CDR1 and CDR2 are SGHAT and FQNNGV. The CDR3 has 14 residues. With 3 bases removed from V and 7 bases from J, the gap between germline ends came to 15 bases. The CDR3 loop is CASSFSRQWSGYTF. The CDR3 DNA sequence: TGTGCCAGCAGCTTTAGTCGGCAGTGGTCTGGCTACACCTTC.

The V gene is TRBV4-2, the J gene TRBJ2-1; the D gene is possibly TRBD2 (8 bases). The V gene lost 1 base and the J gene lost 9 bases, with 13 bases spanning the gap. The germline V gene has CDR1 LGHNA and CDR2 YNFKEQ. The CDR3 is made up of 14 amino acids. As DNA, the CDR3 is TGTGCCAGCAGCCAAGCGGGAGGGGGCGTTGAGCAGTTCTTC. It is translated as CASSQAGGGVEQFF.